This entry features one T cell receptor (beta chain) sequence. The data stem from a study of OX40 agonist ivuxolimab in advanced cancers. Using immunoSEQ multiplex PCR, the repertoire was profiled, and TCRdb retains in-frame clones only, with some absent. The table has about 55,000 clones, 88% seen once. The length of the CDR3 is 14 residues. The germline V gene has CDR1 SGHTA and CDR2 FQGNSA. With 1 base removed from V and 7 bases from J, the gap between germline ends came to 14 bases. This specimen was CD4+ or CD8+ T cells sorted from blood, taken in a trial of the OX40 agonist ivuxolimab. The receptor's source is an adult with an advanced solid tumor such as melanoma, head and neck, liver or kidney cancer. The genes are TRBV7-2 and TRBJ2-7, with D possibly matching TRBD1 (6 bases). CDR3 bases: TGTGCCAGCAGCTTAGGTCAGGGGCAGAGGGAGCAGTACTTC. Encoded protein: CASSLGQGQREQYF.